Below are 12 T cell receptor beta chains sequenced from a single sample in a study of shared clonotypes between healthy human individuals. Terminally differentiated effector memory CD45RA+ cells were excluded by CCR7 positive selection of CD45RO-negative cells. The data were produced by immunoSEQ multiplex PCR, yet TCRdb's version contains in-frame clones alone and is incomplete. The sample has 2 million to 2.5 million clones, roughly 94% seen once; the top ten hold roughly 1.1%. The sequencing input was naive CD8+ T cells sorted from blood. These receptors came from a young man in good health.

This clone was observed a few times. This chain joins TRBV5-4 and TRBJ2-5; 8 bases map to TRBD2. The CDR3 loop spans 13 amino acids. Germline CDR1 is SGHNT and CDR2 is YYREEE (reference sequence). Unmatched junction bases numbered 11, after V lost 4 bases and J lost 12 bases. CDR3 DNA: TGTGCCAGCAGCGCACCGGGACTAGGCTACGAGTACTTC. Protein product: CASSAPGLGYEYF.

The chain employs TRBV5-6 and TRBJ2-3; possibly TRBD1 for D (5 bases). Germline V gene sequence: CDR1 SGHDT, CDR2 YYEEEE. V was trimmed by 2 bases and J by 6 bases, leaving 7 bases between them. The CDR3 is 12 amino acids. The chain's CDR3 is CASSLWGDTQYF. CDR3 nucleotides: TGTGCCAGCAGCTTATGGGGCGATACGCAGTATTTT.

As to this clone: Other nucleotide sequences from this sample produce the same CDR3. The genes are TRBV27 and TRBJ1-5; TRBD1 is a possible D gene (6 bases). Trimming removed 5 bases at V and 1 base at J, with 9 bases between. Germline CDR1 MNHEY, CDR2 SMNVEV (reference sequence). The CDR3 has 14 residues. The CDR3 protein is CASSQGLSNQPQHF. The CDR3 coding sequence is TGTGCCAGCAGTCAGGGGCTAAGCAATCAGCCCCAGCATTTT.

This clone was found a few times. The V call is TRBV27, the J call TRBJ1-6; tentative D call: TRBD1 (6 bases). This CDR3 has 16 amino acids. V lost 6 bases and J 0 bases, leaving 12 bases between the germline ends. The germline V gene has CDR1 MNHEY and CDR2 SMNVEV (reference sequence). The CDR3 loop is CASRIGGSSYNSPLHF. The CDR3 nucleotides read TGTGCCAGCAGAATAGGGGGTAGCTCCTATAATTCACCCCTCCACTTT.

CDR3 bases: TGTGCCAGCAGCCCGACAGGGGCGGCTTACAATGAGCAGTTCTTC. Protein product: CASSPTGAAYNEQFF. The V call is TRBV6-6, the J call TRBJ2-1, with TRBD1 matching 8 bases. CDR3 size: 15 residues. Trimming cost V 6 bases and J 4 bases; bases outside gene matches: 8. The V gene's germline CDR1 is MNHNY and CDR2 SVGAGI (reference sequence).

The gene calls are TRBV5-1 and TRBJ2-7; D is uncertain. The germline V gene has CDR1 SGHRS and CDR2 YFSETQ. V dropped 0 bases and J dropped 3 bases, with 10 bases sitting between them. The CDR3 runs to 14 residues. CDR3 DNA sequence: TGCGCCAGCAGCTTGGGGAAGCCGGACTACGAGCAGTACTTC. Its protein is CASSLGKPDYEQYF.

This clone was observed once. The chain combines TRBV18 with TRBJ2-7; D remains ambiguous. Deletions cut 0 bases from V and 2 bases from J, with 11 bases between. Germline-derived CDR1 and CDR2 are KGHSH and LQKENI. The CDR3 sequence is 15 residues long. CDR3 nucleotide sequence: TGTGCCAGCTCACCACCGGCAGCCTCCACCTACGAGCAGTACTTC. Its translation is CASSPPAASTYEQYF. The full variable domain, its missing parts supplied by reference TRBV18 and TRBJ2-7, is NAGVMQNPRHLVRRRGQEARLRCSPMKGHSHVYWYRQLPEEGLKFMVYLQKENIIDESGMPKERFSAEFPKEGPSILRIQQVVRGDSAAYFCASSPPAASTYEQYFGPGTRLTVT.

This chain connects TRBV9 to TRBJ2-3, with TRBD2 identical over 10 bases. V was clipped by 3 bases and J by 5 bases; unmatched bases: 6. This CDR3 is built from 15 residues. CDR1 is SGDLS, CDR2 YYNGEE, per germline. DNA for the CDR3: TGTGCCAGCAGCGGAAGCGGGAGGGCCATAGATACGCAGTATTTT. Protein: CASSGSGRAIDTQYF.

The gene calls are TRBV5-1 and TRBJ2-7; tentatively, D is TRBD2 (6 bases). V was cut by 2 bases and J by 4 bases, with 10 bases left in between. Germline V gene sequence: CDR1 SGHRS, CDR2 YFSETQ. The CDR3 runs to 13 residues. DNA of the CDR3: TGCGCCAGCAGCTTTGGGCGGGAATACGAGCAGTACTTC. The encoded protein is CASSFGREYEQYF.

The chain links TRBV18 to TRBJ2-3, with D unclear. Germline assignment: CDR1 KGHSH and CDR2 LQKENI. Between the trimmed V and J ends, which lost 2 bases and 2 bases, there was a span of 23 bases. This CDR3 is 19 amino acids long. The DNA for the CDR3 is TGTGCCAGCTCACCAACATTTAGACCCTCCCAAAGCTTCACAGATACGCAGTATTTT. Translation: CASSPTFRPSQSFTDTQYF.

Concerning this clone itself: Within the sample, other DNA sequences also encode this same CDR3. In nucleotides, the CDR3 is TGTGCCAGCAGCCCAGGGACAGGATTTGAGCAGTACTTC. This translates into CASSPGTGFEQYF. The rearrangement joins TRBV11-2 to TRBJ2-7, with 8 bases matching TRBD1. The ends lost 5 bases at V and 7 bases at J; junction bases unmatched: 7. CDR1 is SGHAT and CDR2 is FQNNGV in the germline V gene. The CDR3 totals 13 residues.

The V and J genes are TRBV5-6 and TRBJ2-1; 13 bases match TRBD2. Germline CDR1 SGHDT, CDR2 YYEEEE. J gave up 6 bases and V 0 bases, and 6 bases lay outside the gene matches. The CDR3 spans 17 residues. CDR3 DNA: TGTGCCAGCAGCTTGGCCGGGACTAGCGGGAAATTCAATGAGCAGTTCTTC. Encoded protein: CASSLAGTSGKFNEQFF.